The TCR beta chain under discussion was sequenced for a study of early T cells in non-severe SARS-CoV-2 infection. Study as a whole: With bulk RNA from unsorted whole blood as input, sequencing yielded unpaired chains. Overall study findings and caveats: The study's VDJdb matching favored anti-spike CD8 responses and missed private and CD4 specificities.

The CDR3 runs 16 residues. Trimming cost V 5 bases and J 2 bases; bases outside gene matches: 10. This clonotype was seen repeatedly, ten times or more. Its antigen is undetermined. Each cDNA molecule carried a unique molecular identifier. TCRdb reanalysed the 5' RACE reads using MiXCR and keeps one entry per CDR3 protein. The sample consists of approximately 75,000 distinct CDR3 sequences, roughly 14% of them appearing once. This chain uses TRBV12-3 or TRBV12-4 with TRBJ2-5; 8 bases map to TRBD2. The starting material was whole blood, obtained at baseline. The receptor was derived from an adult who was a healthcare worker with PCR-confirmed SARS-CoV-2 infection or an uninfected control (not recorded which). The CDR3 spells CASSPLGAGGQETQYF. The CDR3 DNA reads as TGTGCCAGCAGTCCTCTCGGGGCGGGAGGTCAAGAGACCCAGTACTTC.